These 18 T cell receptor beta chains share one sample of origin, sequenced in a study of T cells in Graves' hyperthyroidism and ophthalmopathy. Template material for amplifying TCR beta CDR3 regions consisted of RNA transcripts. The HTBI primer set was used in a first-round RT-PCR of the TCR CDR3. In TCRdb, the multiplex PCR reads were re-called with MiXCR into one record per CDR3 protein. The sample holds about 560,000 distinct CDR3 sequences; just over 45% are singletons and the top ten take just over 8%. Sequences were obtained from peripheral blood or thyroid tissue (not recorded which). Receptors originate from a woman under 30 with Graves' hyperthyroidism.

J is TRBJ1-2 and V is TRBV29-1; weak D call: TRBD1 (5 bases). Trimming took off 8 bases at V and 4 bases at J, with 14 bases between the two ends. The germline V gene has CDR1 SQVTM and CDR2 ANQGSEA. The CDR3 is 12 residues long. In nucleotides, the CDR3 is TGCAGCTTGGGGGGAGTTAGCTATGGCTACACCTTC. This sequence encodes CSLGGVSYGYTF.

This clonotype turned up a few times. This chain joins TRBV2 and TRBJ1-5; D is perhaps TRBD1 (5 bases). The germline V and J ends were trimmed by 5 bases and 6 bases, with 20 bases remaining between them. The germline V gene encodes CDR1 SNHLY and CDR2 FYNNEI. The CDR3 sequence is 16 residues long. CDR3: CASSLYPLRDSQPQHF. DNA for the CDR3: TGTGCCAGCAGTTTATACCCCTTGAGAGACAGTCAGCCCCAGCATTTT.

This clonotype came up a few times. The chain combines TRBV5-1 with TRBJ1-1; 10 nucleotides align to TRBD1. The CDR3 is 15 residues long. J was trimmed by 5 bases and V by 4 bases; bases with no gene match: 8. Germline lookup yields CDR1 SGHRS and CDR2 YFSETQ. The CDR3 region is CASSTPTGGRTEAFF. In DNA, the CDR3 is TGCGCCAGCAGCACACCGACAGGGGGCAGGACTGAAGCTTTCTTT.

This clonotype occurred a few times. V is TRBV9 and J is TRBJ1-1; a weak D match, TRBD1 (6 bases). V was cut by 0 bases and J by 4 bases, with 13 bases left in between. The CDR3 totals 15 residues. The germline V gene has CDR1 SGDLS and CDR2 YYNGEE. The CDR3 reads CASSVEGGAVTEAFF. The DNA for the CDR3 is TGTGCCAGCAGCGTAGAGGGGGGGGCAGTCACTGAAGCTTTCTTT.

The genes are TRBV2 and TRBJ1-2, with TRBD1 as a possible D gene (5 bases). The length of the CDR3 is 15 residues. Germline CDR1 reads SNHLY; CDR2 reads FYNNEI. Trimming removed 6 bases at V and 4 bases at J, with 18 bases between. The CDR3 coding sequence is TGTGCCAGCAGACCTTCCCTGGGGCAGACCTATGGCTACACCTTC. Translating it yields CASRPSLGQTYGYTF. The full variable domain, its missing parts supplied by reference TRBV2 and TRBJ1-2, is EPEVTQTPSHQVTQMGQEVILRCVPISNHLYFYWYRQILGQKVEFLVSFYNNEISEKSEIFDDQFSVERPDGSNFTLKIRSTKLEDSAMYFCASRPSLGQTYGYTFGSGTRLTVV.

The chain employs TRBV29-1 and TRBJ2-7, with 12 bases matching TRBD1. The junction had 5 bases not matched to a gene; V was cut back by 5 bases and J by 6 bases. Germline CDR1 reads SQVTM; CDR2 reads ANQGSEA. The CDR3 contains 13 residues. The CDR3 loop is CSVSGTGGGEQYF. CDR3 DNA: TGCAGCGTTTCCGGGACAGGGGGCGGCGAGCAGTACTTC.

This clonotype was counted only a few times. V usage is TRBV6-1 and J usage is TRBJ1-2, with TRBD1 matching over 8 bases. The germline CDR1 and CDR2 sequences are MNHNS and SASEGT. The CDR3 loop spans 13 amino acids. With 6 bases clipped from V and 8 bases from J, the junction kept 8 bases outside the gene matches. The CDR3 protein is CASSQDRGRGYTF. The CDR3 DNA sequence: TGTGCCAGCAGCCAAGACAGGGGTAGAGGCTACACCTTC.

This sequence joins TRBV6-6 and TRBJ2-7; TRBD2 matches 10 bases. The CDR3 runs 16 residues. V trimming: 2 bases; J trimming: 4 bases; junction bases outside the gene matches: 8. In germline, CDR1 is MNHNY, CDR2 SVGAGI (reference sequence). CDR3 coding DNA: TGTGCCAGCAGTTACCTTCAAGCGGGAGGGGGGTACGAGCAGTACTTC. Encoded protein: CASSYLQAGGGYEQYF.

The sample holds many counts of this clonotype. The V call is TRBV10-3, the J call TRBJ2-7; D gene ambiguous. CDR1 ENHRY and CDR2 SYGVKD come from the germline V gene. Trimming pared 0 bases from V and 5 bases from J, leaving 11 bases between. CDR3 length: 14 amino acids. Here the CDR3 reads CAISESEFRDEQYF. In nucleotides, the CDR3 is TGTGCCATCAGTGAGTCTGAGTTTCGGGACGAGCAGTACTTC.

This clonotype was picked up many times. The chain links TRBV2 to TRBJ2-7; a possible D gene is TRBD1 (6 bases). V was cut by 7 bases and J by 3 bases, with 10 bases left in between. This CDR3 region has 12 residues. Germline CDR1 and CDR2: SNHLY and FYNNEI. In DNA form, the CDR3 reads TGTGCCAGCATCCTGGACAGCTACGAGCAGTACTTC. Residues: CASILDSYEQYF.

This clonotype was recorded only once. This rearrangement joins TRBV9 to TRBJ2-1; no definite D call. The CDR3 has 13 amino acids. V was cut by 2 bases and J by 10 bases, with 13 bases left in between. Germline V gene lookup returns CDR1 SGDLS and CDR2 YYNGEE. This CDR3 is CASSVDLMGEQFF. CDR3 in DNA: TGTGCCAGCAGCGTTGACCTGATGGGAGAGCAGTTCTTC.

As regards this clonotype: A junction boundary mismatches the germline segment, possibly from a read error. The chain links TRBV7-3 to TRBJ1-1, with D tentatively TRBD1 (5 bases). The germline CDR1 and CDR2 sequences are SGHTA and FQGTGA. The CDR3 loop spans 15 amino acids. The CDR3 spells CASSRSGTANTEAFF. The CDR3 bases are TGTGCCAGCAGCAGATCCGGGACCGCAAACACTGAAGCCTTCTTT.

The chain is built from TRBV2 and TRBJ2-6; D remains ambiguous. This CDR3 has 17 amino acids. Germline CDR1 reads SNHLY; CDR2 reads FYNNEI. Trimming took off 2 bases at V and 0 bases at J, with 11 bases between the two ends. CDR3 in DNA: TGTGCCAGCAGTGAATTTGACCGCAACTCTGGGGCCAACGTCCTGACTTTC. It is translated as CASSEFDRNSGANVLTF. The full variable domain, rest sourced from reference TRBV2 and TRBJ2-6, is EPEVTQTPSHQVTQMGQEVILRCVPISNHLYFYWYRQILGQKVEFLVSFYNNEISEKSEIFDDQFSVERPDGSNFTLKIRSTKLEDSAMYFCASSEFDRNSGANVLTFGAGSRLTVL.

The chain carries TRBV5-1 and TRBJ1-4; D not resolved. V was clipped by 4 bases and J by 3 bases, with 10 bases between them. The CDR3 consists of 14 residues. CDR1 SGHRS and CDR2 YFSETQ come from the germline V gene. CDR3 loop: CASSLQTSNEKLFF. For the CDR3, the DNA is TGCGCCAGCAGCCTCCAAACGTCTAATGAAAAACTGTTTTTT.

This chain connects TRBV18 to TRBJ2-5; 12 bases are shared with TRBD2. J lost 8 bases, V lost 2 bases, and 3 bases had no gene match. The V gene's germline CDR1 is KGHSH and CDR2 LQKENI. The CDR3 loop spans 14 amino acids. CDR3 DNA: TGTGCCAGCTCACCATCTAGCGGGAGGGATACCCAGTACTTC. Protein: CASSPSSGRDTQYF.

This sequence joins TRBV2 and TRBJ1-4, with D maybe TRBD1 (5 bases). From germline, CDR1 is SNHLY and CDR2 FYNNEI. The CDR3 has 17 amino acids. Trimming left V 4 bases short and J 0 bases short, with 15 bases between. CDR3 region: CASSGDLRPATNEKLFF. CDR3 coding DNA: TGTGCCAGCAGTGGGGACCTCCGCCCTGCAACTAATGAAAAACTGTTTTTT.

This rearrangement joins TRBV9 to TRBJ2-7, with 7 bases identical to TRBD1. V lost 0 bases, J lost 7 bases, and 10 bases stayed unmatched. Per germline, CDR1 SGDLS and CDR2 YYNGEE. This CDR3 has 15 residues. CDR3 coding DNA: TGTGCCAGCAGCGTAGTCGGTTCGACAGGGCATGAGCAGTACTTC. Translation gives CASSVVGSTGHEQYF.

V and J are TRBV9 and TRBJ2-2; 8 nucleotides align to TRBD2. The CDR3 is made up of 15 amino acids. Trimming cost V 3 bases and J 0 bases; bases outside gene matches: 1. CDR1 is SGDLS and CDR2 is YYNGEE in the germline V gene. CDR3 nucleotides: TGTGCCAGCAGCGGGGGACTAGCGAACACCGGGGAGCTGTTTTTT. This encodes CASSGGLANTGELFF.